The 23 T cell receptor beta chains presented below share a single source sample, sequenced in a study of monozygotic twins with inflammatory bowel disease (dated by TCRdb to the late 2010s). Libraries came from 5' RACE. Instrument on record: Illumina HiSeq 2500. Following TCRdb reprocessing, every CDR3 protein sequence forms one entry, and DNA is not provided. The sample has a few hundred thousand distinct CDR3 sequences on record. Around 2.6% of the sample lies in the top ten. Material: blood. Source of these receptors: a human donor with ulcerative colitis or Crohn's disease, or a healthy co-twin of an affected twin (not recorded which).

The chain is built from TRBV7-6 and TRBJ1-1; as DNA is missing, the TRBD1 call by TCRdb cannot be tested. Germline CDR1 SGHVS, CDR2 FNYEAQ. The CDR3 runs to 16 residues. CDR3 sequence reads: CASSLATGKKSTEAFF.

This sequence joins TRBV19 and TRBJ2-7; the TRBD1 assignment by TCRdb is unverifiable without DNA. The germline V gene encodes CDR1 LNHDA and CDR2 SQIVND (reference sequence). CDR3 size: 15 residues. The CDR3 is CASSISIRQGDEQYF. The variable domain in full, with the rest retrieved from reference TRBV19 and TRBJ2-7, is DGGITQSPKYLFRKEGQNVTLSCEQNLNHDAMYWYRQDPGQGLRLIYYSQIVNDFQKGDIAEGYSVSREKKESFPLTVTSAQKNPTAFYLCASSISIRQGDEQYFGPGTRLTVT.

The CDR3 region is CSARGGGVYEQYF. The chain is built from TRBV20-1 and TRBJ2-7; TCRdb proposes TRBD2, but this gene call is untestable without DNA. The germline V gene encodes CDR1 DFQATT and CDR2 SNEGSKA (reference sequence). The CDR3 is 13 residues long.

V is TRBV10-3 and J is TRBJ2-7. Per the germline V gene, CDR1 is ENHRY and CDR2 is SYGVKD. The CDR3 contains 14 residues. The chain's CDR3 is CAISESAELNEQYF.

V gene TRBV6-5 combines with J gene TRBJ2-3; there is no DNA to check the TCRdb D call of TRBD2. In germline, CDR1 is MNHEY, CDR2 SVGAGI. The CDR3 runs to 19 residues. CDR3 protein: CASSYSRLTSGGRTDTQYF.

The rearrangement uses TRBV15 and TRBJ1-2; TCRdb selects TRBD1, and the lack of DNA leaves this call unchecked. Germline V gene lookup returns CDR1 LNHNV and CDR2 YYDKDF (reference sequence). CDR3 length: 16 amino acids. This CDR3 is CATSRDLAGASYGYTF.

The chain employs TRBV7-7 and TRBJ2-1; as DNA is missing, the TRBD1 call by TCRdb cannot be tested. The germline V gene encodes CDR1 SSHAT and CDR2 FNYEAQ (reference sequence). CDR3 size: 15 residues. This chain's CDR3 is CASSRSGGARDEQFF.

This sequence joins TRBV4-3 and TRBJ2-7. The CDR3 extends over 13 amino acids. In germline, CDR1 is LGHNA, CDR2 YSLEER. The CDR3 sequence is CASSQQSSYEQYF.

This chain links TRBV21-1 with TRBJ1-1; TCRdb's D gene call, TRBD1, goes unchecked for lack of DNA. TRBV21-1 is reported as a pseudogene. The CDR3 spans 18 residues. The CDR3 loop reads CASSKAIQGAFRNTEAFF.

V is TRBV5-1 and J is TRBJ2-7. The CDR3 contains 15 residues. CDR1 and CDR2 (germline): SGHRS, YFSETQ. The CDR3 loop reads CASSPIEAASYEQYF.

The chain employs TRBV5-1 and TRBJ2-1; the TCRdb D gene call, TRBD1, has no DNA to confirm it. Germline V gene sequence: CDR1 SGHRS, CDR2 YFSETQ. The CDR3 consists of 15 residues. CDR3 protein: CASSFDGINYNEQFF.

V is TRBV5-5 and J is TRBJ2-1; the D call of TRBD1 rests on TCRdb alone, since no DNA is present to check it. This CDR3 has 14 residues. Germline values: CDR1 SGHKS, CDR2 YYEKEE (reference sequence). CDR3 loop: CASSPRTGPGEQFF.

The J gene is TRBJ2-1, the V gene TRBV9. The CDR3 runs to 14 residues. The germline gives CDR1 SGDLS, CDR2 YYNGEE. The CDR3: CASSLQSSYNEQFF.

V and J are TRBV28 and TRBJ2-2; TCRdb designates TRBD1, a call that cannot be tested without DNA. Per germline, CDR1 MDHEN and CDR2 SYDVKM. This CDR3 contains 15 residues. CDR3 amino acids: CASSSSGTGAGELFF.

The chain combines TRBV21-1 with TRBJ2-2; TCRdb outputs TRBD1, but without DNA this stays unchecked. TRBV21-1 is labeled a pseudogene. This CDR3 is 16 amino acids long. This CDR3 is CASSKPRQGRSGELFF.

This chain joins TRBV18 and TRBJ1-1; TCRdb calls TRBD1, which cannot be checked without DNA. Germline V gives CDR1 KGHSH, CDR2 LQKENI. The CDR3 is 15 residues long. CDR3 loop: CASSPLTESNTEAFF.

The CDR3 loop reads CASGDRGNNSPLHF. This rearrangement joins TRBV12-3 or TRBV12-4 to TRBJ1-6; TCRdb returns TRBD1, unconfirmable since there is no DNA. The CDR3 length is 14 residues.

V is TRBV19 and J is TRBJ2-2; no DNA is available, so the TRBD2 call from TCRdb remains unchecked. Germline loops: CDR1 LNHDA, CDR2 SQIVND (reference sequence). This CDR3 is built from 14 residues. The CDR3 protein is CASSVLAGPGELFF.

The genes are TRBV3-1 and TRBJ2-3. CDR1 is LGHDT, CDR2 YNNKEL, per germline (reference sequence). The CDR3 has 15 residues. The CDR3 protein is CASSQEWQTTDTQYF.

CDR3 sequence: CSVEGTVGRNEQFF. The chain couples TRBV29-1 to TRBJ2-1; the D gene TCRdb calls, TRBD2, cannot be checked with no DNA. This CDR3 has 14 amino acids. Germline V CDR1 and CDR2: SQVTM, ANQGSEA.

The CDR3 sequence is CASSPSPTLRTFPYEQYF. V and J are TRBV9 and TRBJ2-7; TCRdb indicates TRBD2, and absent DNA this call remains unverified. This CDR3 is 18 amino acids long. The V gene's germline CDR1 is SGDLS and CDR2 YYNGEE.

The chain links TRBV5-1 to TRBJ2-7; TCRdb picks TRBD2, but there is no DNA to check that call. Germline loops: CDR1 SGHRS, CDR2 YFSETQ. This CDR3 has 14 residues. The CDR3 here is CASSSGTSYYEQYF.

V gene TRBV10-3 combines with J gene TRBJ2-1; the D gene TCRdb calls, TRBD1, cannot be checked with no DNA. In germline, CDR1 is ENHRY, CDR2 SYGVKD. CDR3 size: 15 residues. CDR3 sequence reads: CAISEGQGINNEQFF.